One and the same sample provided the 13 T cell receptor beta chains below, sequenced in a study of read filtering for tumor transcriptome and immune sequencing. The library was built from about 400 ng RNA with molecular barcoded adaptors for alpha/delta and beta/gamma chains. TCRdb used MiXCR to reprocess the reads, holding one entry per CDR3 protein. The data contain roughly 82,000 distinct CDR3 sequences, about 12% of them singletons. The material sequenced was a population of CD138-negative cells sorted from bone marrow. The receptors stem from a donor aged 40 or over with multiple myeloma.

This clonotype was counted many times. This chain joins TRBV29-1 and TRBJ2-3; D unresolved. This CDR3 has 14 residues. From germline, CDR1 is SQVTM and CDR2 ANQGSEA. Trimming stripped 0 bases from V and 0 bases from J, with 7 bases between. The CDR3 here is CSVEDGRSTDTQYF. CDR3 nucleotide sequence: TGCAGCGTTGAAGACGGAAGGAGCACAGATACGCAGTATTTT.

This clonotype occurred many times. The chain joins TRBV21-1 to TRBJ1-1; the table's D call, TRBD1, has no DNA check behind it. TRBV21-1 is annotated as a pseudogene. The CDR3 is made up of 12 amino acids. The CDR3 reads CASSKVGGEAFF. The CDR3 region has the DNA TGTGCCAGCAGCAAAGTGGGCGGGGAAGCTTTCTTT.

Here the CDR3 reads CSVEQGQETQYF. The CDR3 DNA sequence: TGCAGCGTTGAACAGGGCCAAGAGACCCAGTACTTC. The chain uses TRBV29-1 and TRBJ2-5; D possibly corresponds to TRBD1 (5 bases). The length of the CDR3 is 12 residues. V gave up 2 bases and J gave up 1 base, with 5 bases separating them. Germline V CDR1 and CDR2: SQVTM, ANQGSEA.

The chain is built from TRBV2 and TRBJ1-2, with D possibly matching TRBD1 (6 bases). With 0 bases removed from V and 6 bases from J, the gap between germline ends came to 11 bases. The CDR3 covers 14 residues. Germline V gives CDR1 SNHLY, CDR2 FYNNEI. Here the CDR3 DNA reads TGTGCCAGCAGTGAAGCCGGGGGCGCGAATGGCTACACCTTC. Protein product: CASSEAGGANGYTF.

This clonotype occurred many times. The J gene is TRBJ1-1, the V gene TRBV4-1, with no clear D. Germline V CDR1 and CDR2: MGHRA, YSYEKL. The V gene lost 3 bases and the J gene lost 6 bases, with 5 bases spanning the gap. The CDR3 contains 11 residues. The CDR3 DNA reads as TGCGCCAGCAGCCAGGGTCCTGAAGCTTTCTTT. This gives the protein CASSQGPEAFF.

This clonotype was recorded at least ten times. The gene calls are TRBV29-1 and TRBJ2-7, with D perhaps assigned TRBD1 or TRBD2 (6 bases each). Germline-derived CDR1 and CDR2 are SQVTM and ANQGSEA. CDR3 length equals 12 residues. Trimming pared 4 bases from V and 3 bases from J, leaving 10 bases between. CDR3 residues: CSVAEGGYEQYF. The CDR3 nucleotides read TGCAGCGTTGCCGAGGGGGGCTACGAGCAGTACTTC.

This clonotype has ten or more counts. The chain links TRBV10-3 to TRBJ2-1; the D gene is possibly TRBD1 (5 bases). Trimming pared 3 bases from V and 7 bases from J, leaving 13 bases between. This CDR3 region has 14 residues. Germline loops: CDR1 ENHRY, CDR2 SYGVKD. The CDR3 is CAISDWQGSNEQFF. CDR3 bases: TGTGCCATCAGTGATTGGCAGGGCAGTAATGAGCAGTTCTTC.

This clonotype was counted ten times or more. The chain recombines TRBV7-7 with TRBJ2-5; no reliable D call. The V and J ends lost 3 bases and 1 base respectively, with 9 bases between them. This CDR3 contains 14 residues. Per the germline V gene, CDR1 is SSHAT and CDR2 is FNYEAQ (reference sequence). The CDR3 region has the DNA TGTGCCAGCAGCTTGTCCGCGGTCCAAGAGACCCAGTACTTC. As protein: CASSLSAVQETQYF.

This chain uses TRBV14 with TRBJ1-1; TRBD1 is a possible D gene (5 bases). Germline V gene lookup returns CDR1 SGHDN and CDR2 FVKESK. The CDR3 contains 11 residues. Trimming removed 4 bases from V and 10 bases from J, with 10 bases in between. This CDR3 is CASSLEGRAFF. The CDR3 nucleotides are TGTGCCAGCAGCCTGGAGGGGCGAGCTTTCTTT.

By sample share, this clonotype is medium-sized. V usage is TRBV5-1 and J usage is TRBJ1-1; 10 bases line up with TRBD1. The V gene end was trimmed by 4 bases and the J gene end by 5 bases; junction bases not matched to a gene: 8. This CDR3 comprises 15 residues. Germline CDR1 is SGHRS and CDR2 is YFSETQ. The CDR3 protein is CASSAGTGVFTEAFF. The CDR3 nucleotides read TGCGCCAGCAGCGCCGGGACAGGGGTTTTTACTGAAGCTTTCTTT.

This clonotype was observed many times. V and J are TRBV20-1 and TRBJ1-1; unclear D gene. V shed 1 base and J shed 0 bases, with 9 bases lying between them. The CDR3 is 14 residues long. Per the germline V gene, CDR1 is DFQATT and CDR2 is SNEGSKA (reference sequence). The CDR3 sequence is CSARVLELNTEAFF. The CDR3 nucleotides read TGCAGTGCTAGAGTATTGGAGTTGAACACTGAAGCTTTCTTT.

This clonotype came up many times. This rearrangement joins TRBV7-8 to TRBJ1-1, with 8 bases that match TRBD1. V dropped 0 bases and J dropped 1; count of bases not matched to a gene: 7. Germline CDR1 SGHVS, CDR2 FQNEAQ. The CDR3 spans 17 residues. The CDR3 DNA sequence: TGTGCCAGCAGCTTAGCCCCAGGGGGCAGATGGAACACTGAAGCTTTCTTT. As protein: CASSLAPGGRWNTEAFF.

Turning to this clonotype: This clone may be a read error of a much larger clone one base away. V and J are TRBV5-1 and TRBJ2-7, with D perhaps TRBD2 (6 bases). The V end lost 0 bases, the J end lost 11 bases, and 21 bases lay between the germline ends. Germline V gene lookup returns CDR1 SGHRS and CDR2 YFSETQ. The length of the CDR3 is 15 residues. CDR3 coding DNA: TGCGCCAGCAGCTTGGCCGGGGGTGCATCGCCGGGAGAGTACTTC. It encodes CASSLAGGASPGEYF. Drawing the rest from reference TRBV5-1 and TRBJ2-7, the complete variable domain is KAGVTQTPRYLIKTRGQQVTLSCSPISGHRSVSWYQQTPGQGLQFLFEYFSETQRNKGNFPGRFSGRQFSNSRSEMNVSTLELGDSALYLCASSLAGGASPGEYFGPGTRLTVT.